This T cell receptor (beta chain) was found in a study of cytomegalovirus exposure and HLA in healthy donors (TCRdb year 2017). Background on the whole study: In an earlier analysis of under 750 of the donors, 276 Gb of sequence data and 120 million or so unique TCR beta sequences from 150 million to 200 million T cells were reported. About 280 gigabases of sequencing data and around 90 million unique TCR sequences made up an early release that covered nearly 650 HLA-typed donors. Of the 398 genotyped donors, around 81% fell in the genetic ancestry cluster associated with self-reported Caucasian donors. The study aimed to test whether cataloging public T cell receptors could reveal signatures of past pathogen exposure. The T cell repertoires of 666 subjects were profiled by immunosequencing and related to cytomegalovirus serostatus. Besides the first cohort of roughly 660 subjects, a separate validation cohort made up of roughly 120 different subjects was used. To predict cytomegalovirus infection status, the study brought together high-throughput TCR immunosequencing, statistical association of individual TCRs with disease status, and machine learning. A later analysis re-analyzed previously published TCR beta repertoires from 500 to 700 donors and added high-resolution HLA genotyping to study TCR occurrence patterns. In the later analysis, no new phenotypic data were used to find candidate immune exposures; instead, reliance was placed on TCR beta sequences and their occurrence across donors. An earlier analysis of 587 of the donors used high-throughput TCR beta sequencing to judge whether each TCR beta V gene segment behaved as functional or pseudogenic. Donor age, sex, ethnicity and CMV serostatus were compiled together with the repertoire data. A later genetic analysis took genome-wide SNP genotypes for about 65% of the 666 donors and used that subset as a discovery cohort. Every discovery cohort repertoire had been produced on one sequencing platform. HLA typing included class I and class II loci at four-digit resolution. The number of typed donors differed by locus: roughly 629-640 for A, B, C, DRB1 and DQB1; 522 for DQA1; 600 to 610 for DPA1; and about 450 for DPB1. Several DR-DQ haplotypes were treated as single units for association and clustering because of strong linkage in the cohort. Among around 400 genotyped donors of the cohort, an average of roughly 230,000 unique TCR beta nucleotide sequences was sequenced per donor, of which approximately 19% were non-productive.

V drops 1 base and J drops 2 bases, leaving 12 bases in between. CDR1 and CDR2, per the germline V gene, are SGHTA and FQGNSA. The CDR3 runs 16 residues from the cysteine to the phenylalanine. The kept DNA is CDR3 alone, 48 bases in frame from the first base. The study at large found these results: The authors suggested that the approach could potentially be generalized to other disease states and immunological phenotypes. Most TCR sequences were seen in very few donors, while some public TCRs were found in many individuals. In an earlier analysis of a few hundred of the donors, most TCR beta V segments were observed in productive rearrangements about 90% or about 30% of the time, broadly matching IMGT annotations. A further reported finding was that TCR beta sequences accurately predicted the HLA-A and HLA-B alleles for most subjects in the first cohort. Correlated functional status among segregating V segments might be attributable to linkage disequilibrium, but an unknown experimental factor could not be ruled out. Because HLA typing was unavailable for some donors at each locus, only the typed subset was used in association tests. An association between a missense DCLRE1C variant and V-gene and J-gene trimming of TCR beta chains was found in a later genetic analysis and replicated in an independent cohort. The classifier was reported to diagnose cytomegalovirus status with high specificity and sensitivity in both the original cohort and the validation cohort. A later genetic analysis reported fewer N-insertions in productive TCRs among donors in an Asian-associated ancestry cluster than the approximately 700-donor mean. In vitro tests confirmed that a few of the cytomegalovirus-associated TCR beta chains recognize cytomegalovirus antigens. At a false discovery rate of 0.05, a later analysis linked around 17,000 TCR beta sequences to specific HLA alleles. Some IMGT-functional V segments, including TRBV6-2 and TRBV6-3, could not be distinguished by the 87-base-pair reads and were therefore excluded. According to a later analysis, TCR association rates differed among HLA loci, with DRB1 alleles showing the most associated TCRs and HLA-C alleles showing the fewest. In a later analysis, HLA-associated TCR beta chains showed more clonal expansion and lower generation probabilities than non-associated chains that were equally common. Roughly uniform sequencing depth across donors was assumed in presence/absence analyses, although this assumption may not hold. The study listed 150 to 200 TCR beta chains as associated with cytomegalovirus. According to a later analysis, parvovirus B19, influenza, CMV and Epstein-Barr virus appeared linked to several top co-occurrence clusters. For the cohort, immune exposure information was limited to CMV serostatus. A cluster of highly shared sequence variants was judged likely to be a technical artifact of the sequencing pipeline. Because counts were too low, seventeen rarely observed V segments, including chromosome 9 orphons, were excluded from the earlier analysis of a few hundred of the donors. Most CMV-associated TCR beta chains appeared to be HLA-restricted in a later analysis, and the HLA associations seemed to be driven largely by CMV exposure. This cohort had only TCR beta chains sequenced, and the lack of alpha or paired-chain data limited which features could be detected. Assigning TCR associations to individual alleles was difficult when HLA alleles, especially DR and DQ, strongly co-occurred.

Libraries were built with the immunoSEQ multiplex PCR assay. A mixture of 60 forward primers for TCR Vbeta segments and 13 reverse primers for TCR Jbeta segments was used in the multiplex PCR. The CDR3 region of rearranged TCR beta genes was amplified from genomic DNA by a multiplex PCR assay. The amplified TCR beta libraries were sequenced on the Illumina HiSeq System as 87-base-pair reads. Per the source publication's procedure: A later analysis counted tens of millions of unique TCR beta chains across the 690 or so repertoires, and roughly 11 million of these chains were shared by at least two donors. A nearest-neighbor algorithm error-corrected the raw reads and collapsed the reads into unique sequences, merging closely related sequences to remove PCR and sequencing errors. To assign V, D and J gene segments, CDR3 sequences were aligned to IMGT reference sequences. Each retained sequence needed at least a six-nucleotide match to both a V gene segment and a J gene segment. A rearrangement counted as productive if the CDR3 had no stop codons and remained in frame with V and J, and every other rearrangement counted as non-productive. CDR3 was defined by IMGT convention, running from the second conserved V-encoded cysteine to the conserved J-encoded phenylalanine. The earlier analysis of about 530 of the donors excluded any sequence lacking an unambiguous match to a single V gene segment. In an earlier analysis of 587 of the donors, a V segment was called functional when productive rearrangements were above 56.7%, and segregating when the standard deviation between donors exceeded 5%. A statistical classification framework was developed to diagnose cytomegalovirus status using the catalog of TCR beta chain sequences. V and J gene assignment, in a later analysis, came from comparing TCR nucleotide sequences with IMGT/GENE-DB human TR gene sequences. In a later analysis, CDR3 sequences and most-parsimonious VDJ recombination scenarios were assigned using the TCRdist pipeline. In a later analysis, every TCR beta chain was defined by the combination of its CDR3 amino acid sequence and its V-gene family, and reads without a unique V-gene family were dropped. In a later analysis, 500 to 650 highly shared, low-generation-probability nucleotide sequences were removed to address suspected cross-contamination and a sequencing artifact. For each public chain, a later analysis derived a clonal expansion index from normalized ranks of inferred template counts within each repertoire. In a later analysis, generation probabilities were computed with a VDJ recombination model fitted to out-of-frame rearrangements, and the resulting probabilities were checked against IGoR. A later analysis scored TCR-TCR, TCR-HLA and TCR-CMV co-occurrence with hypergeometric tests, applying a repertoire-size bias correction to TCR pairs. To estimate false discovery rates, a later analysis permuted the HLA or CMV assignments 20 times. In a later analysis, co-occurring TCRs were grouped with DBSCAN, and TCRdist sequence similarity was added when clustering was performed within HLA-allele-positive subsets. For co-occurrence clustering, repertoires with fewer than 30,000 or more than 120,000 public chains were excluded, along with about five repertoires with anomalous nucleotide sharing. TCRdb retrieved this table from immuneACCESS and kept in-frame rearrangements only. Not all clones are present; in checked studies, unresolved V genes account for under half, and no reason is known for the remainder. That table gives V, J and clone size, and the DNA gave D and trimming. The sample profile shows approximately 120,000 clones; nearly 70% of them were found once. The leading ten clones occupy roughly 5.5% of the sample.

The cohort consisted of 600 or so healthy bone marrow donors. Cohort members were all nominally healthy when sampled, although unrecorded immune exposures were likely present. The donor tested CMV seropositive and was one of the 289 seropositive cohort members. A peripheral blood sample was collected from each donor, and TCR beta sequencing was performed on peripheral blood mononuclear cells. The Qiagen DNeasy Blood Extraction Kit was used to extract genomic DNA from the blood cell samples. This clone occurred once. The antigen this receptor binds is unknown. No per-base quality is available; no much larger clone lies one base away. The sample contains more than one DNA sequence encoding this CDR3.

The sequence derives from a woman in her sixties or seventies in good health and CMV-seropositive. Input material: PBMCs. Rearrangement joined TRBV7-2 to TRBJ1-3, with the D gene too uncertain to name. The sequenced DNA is TGTGCCAGCAGCTTAGATTGGTTCAGGACTGGAAACACCATATATTTT. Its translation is CASSLDWFRTGNTIYF.